The sequence of this TCR beta chain was determined in a study of T cell repertoires in cytomegalovirus infection. Only a few counts were recorded for this clonotype. Its antigen is unknown. TCRdb ran MiXCR on the reads and lists one entry per CDR3 protein. The sample includes 550,000 to 700,000 distinct CDR3 sequences, about 40% of them seen just once. The germline CDR1 and CDR2 sequences are SGHTA and FQGNSA. This CDR3 has 15 amino acids. The V segment lost 3 bases and the J segment 7 bases; nucleotides outside the gene matches: 6. Whole-study findings and limits: Across the ex vivo response, the dominant clonotypes were HLA-C-restricted CMV-specific TCR beta clonotypes.

The sequencing here drew on cultured PBMCs, taken from culture after CMV antigen stimulation. This chain connects TRBV7-2 to TRBJ2-1; 10 bases fit TRBD2. The origin of this receptor is a human donor in good health (CMV status not recorded). Some clones in this sample may be carry-over from other donors' samples. CDR3 in amino acids: CASSLERGGRNEQFF. The DNA for the CDR3 is TGTGCCAGCAGCTTGGAGCGGGGGGGCAGAAATGAGCAGTTCTTC.